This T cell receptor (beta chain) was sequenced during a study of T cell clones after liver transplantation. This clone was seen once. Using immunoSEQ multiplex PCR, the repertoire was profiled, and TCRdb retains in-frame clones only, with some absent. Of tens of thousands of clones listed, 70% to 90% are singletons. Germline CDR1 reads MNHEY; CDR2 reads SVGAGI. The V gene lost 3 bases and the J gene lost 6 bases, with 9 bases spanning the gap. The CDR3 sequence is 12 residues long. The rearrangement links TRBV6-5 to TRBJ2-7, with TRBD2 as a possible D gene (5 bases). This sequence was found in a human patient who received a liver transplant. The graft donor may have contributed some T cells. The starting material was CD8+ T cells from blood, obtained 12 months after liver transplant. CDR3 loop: CASSYPGGEQYF. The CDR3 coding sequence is TGTGCCAGCAGTTATCCAGGAGGCGAGCAGTACTTC.